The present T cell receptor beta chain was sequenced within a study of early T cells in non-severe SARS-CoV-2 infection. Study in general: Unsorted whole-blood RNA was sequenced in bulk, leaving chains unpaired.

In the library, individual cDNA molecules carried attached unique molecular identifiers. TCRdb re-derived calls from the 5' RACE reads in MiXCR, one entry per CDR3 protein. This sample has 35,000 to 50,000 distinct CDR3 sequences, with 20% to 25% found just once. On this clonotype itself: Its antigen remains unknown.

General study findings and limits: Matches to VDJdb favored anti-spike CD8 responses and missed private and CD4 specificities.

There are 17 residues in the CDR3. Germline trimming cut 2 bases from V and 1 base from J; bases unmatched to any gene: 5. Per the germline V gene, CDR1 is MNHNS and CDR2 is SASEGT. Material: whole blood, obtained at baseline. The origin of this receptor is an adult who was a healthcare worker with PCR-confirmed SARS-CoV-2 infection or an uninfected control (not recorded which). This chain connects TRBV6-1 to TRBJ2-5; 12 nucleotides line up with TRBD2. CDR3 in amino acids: CASSESTTSGGQETQYF. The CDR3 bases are TGTGCCAGCAGTGAATCAACGACTAGCGGGGGCCAAGAGACCCAGTACTTC.